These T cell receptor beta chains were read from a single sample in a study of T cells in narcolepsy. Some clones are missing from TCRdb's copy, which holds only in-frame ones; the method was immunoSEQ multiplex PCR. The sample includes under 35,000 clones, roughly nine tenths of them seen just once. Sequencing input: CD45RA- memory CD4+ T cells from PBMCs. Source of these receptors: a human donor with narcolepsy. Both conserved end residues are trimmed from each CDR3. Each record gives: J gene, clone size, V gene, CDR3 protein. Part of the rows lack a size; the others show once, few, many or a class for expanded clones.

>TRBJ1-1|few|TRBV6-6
ATVGQTMNTEAF
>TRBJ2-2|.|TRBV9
ASSVRLASLTGELF
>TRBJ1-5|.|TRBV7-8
ASSSEGAEGQPQH
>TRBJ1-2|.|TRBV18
ASSPRPGDGYT
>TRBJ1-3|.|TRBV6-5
ASSYGQSSGNTIY
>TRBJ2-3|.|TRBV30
AWRTSGFTDTQY
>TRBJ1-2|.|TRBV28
ASSLTSLYGYT
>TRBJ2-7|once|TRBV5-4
ASSLATGSSYEQY
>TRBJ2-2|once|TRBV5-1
ASSPRTGNTGELF
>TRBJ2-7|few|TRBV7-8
ASSLAAAGGWEQY
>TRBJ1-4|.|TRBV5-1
ASAPGGRNEKLF
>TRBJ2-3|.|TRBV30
AWGGLTGTDTQY
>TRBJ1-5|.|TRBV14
ASSRQGNNQPQH
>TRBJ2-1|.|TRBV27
ASSPLARGEQF
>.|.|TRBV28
ASSLSAPGTYEQY
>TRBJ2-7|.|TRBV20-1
SARTTLEQY
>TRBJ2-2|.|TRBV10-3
ASLLAGSTGELF
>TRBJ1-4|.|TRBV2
ASSDPGQGEEKLF
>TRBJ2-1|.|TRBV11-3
ASSLGGLAGNSEQF
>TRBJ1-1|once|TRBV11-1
ASSLTGGRLGETEAF
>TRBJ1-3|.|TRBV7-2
ASSLTGGSGNTIY
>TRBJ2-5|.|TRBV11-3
ASSSRDEGETQY
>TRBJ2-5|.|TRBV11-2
ASSPRSFGVQETQY